These T cell receptor beta chains were read from a single sample in a study of cytomegalovirus exposure and HLA in healthy donors. Clones were read by immunoSEQ multiplex PCR, and TCRdb kept only the in-frame ones, dropping some. This table has 130,000 to 150,000 clones, 73% appearing once. The material sequenced was PBMCs. The source of these receptors is a human donor in good health. Each CDR3 is given with its conserved first and last residue. The order of the fields is clone size, V gene, J gene, D gene, CDR3 DNA, CDR3 protein. The D gene is left open where the match is weak. Only part of the rows carry a size: once, few, many, or a class if the clone is expanded.

>once|TRBV7-3|TRBJ2-2|-
TGTGCCAGCACCCGAAGCGGTAACACCGGGGAGCTGTTTTTT
CASTRSGNTGELFF
>-|TRBV5-1|TRBJ2-7|TRBD1
TGCGCCAGCAGCCCCCTTGGGACAGGGGCCTACGAGCAGTACTTC
CASSPLGTGAYEQYF
>once|TRBV5-1|TRBJ1-1|TRBD1
TGCGCCAGCAGCTTGAACTCGGGGACAGCCTCCACTGAAGCTTTCTTT
CASSLNSGTASTEAFF
>-|TRBV10-3|TRBJ2-2|-
TGTGCCATCATGACTAGCGGGGAGCTGTTTTTT
CAIMTSGELFF
>-|TRBV5-1|TRBJ1-5|-
TGCGCCAGCAGCTACGACGGGGATCAGCCCCAGCATTTT
CASSYDGDQPQHF
>-|TRBV5-4|TRBJ2-7|TRBD2
TGTGCCAGCAGCTTGGGACTAGCGGGAGGGTACGAGCAGTACTTC
CASSLGLAGGYEQYF
>-|TRBV7-3|TRBJ2-7|TRBD2
TGTGCCAGCAGCTTACGAGTTAGCGGGCCGTACGAGCAGTACTTC
CASSLRVSGPYEQYF
>-|TRBV11-3|TRBJ2-5|-
TGTGCCAGCAGCTTAGAGGCAGGGGAAGAGACCCAGTACTTC
CASSLEAGEETQYF
>once|TRBV11-2|TRBJ1-4|-
TGTGCCAGCAGCTTGGGGCATGGCGCAGGTGAAAAACTGTTTTTT
CASSLGHGAGEKLFF
>-|TRBV7-8|TRBJ1-5|-
TGTGCCAGCAGCTTGAGGAGAAATAGCAATCAGCCCCAGCATTTT
CASSLRRNSNQPQHF
>-|TRBV10-1|TRBJ2-7|TRBD1
TGCGCCAGCCAAGTGGCAGGGGGCGCCGAGCAGTACTTC
CASQVAGGAEQYF
>-|TRBV19|TRBJ2-1|TRBD2
TGTGCCAGTGGGACTAGCGGGAGGACCTACAATGAGCAGTTCTTC
CASGTSGRTYNEQFF
>-|TRBV7-3|TRBJ2-7|-
TGTGCCAGCAGCTTATCGGGGTTAGTCGACGAGCAGTACTTC
CASSLSGLVDEQYF
>-|TRBV5-4|TRBJ1-2|TRBD1
TGTGCCAGCAGAAATTGGGCAGGGGGAATCTATGGCTACACCTTC
CASRNWAGGIYGYTF
>-|TRBV9|TRBJ2-5|-
TGTGCCAGCAGCGTCAGGATGGGAGGGACCCAGTACTTC
CASSVRMGGTQYF
>-|TRBV14|TRBJ2-5|TRBD1
TGTGCCAGCAGCCCCCTCTTACCCGAGGGGGCGCTTGAGACCCAGTACTTC
CASSPLLPEGALETQYF
>-|TRBV6-5|TRBJ2-1|-
TGTGCCAGCAGTTACTCGATGGCTCGATCCTACAATGAGCAGTTCTTC
CASSYSMARSYNEQFF
>-|TRBV14|TRBJ2-3|-
TGTGCCAGCAGCTGGACTAAGACTAGCACAGATACGCAGTATTTT
CASSWTKTSTDTQYF
>-|TRBV28|TRBJ2-2|-
TGTGCCAGTCGGAGGGAGAACACCGGGGAGCTGTTTTTT
CASRRENTGELFF
>-|TRBV4-2|TRBJ2-2|TRBD2
TGTGCCAGCAGCCATACTCTAGCGGGGGGGCTTGAGGAGCTGTTTTTT
CASSHTLAGGLEELFF
>once|TRBV29-1|TRBJ2-7|TRBD1
TGCAGCGTTGCAGCCTCTCGACAGGGGGCACCCTACGAGCAGTACTTC
CSVAASRQGAPYEQYF
>-|TRBV9|TRBJ2-1|TRBD2
TGTGCCAGCAGCCCAGGACTAGCGGTAGTTGGGCAGTTCTTC
CASSPGLAVVGQFF
>-|TRBV5-8|TRBJ1-2|-
TGTGCCAGCAGCTTGGAACACAGCATCTATGGCTACACCTTC
CASSLEHSIYGYTF
>-|TRBV12-5|TRBJ2-5|TRBD2
TGTGCTAGTGGTCCAGACTCTCGGCTAGCGGGAGAAGAGACCCAGTACTTC
CASGPDSRLAGEETQYF
>few|TRBV9|TRBJ2-7|TRBD2
TGTGCCAGCAGCGTAGAAGGGACTAGCGGTTACGAGCAGTACTTC
CASSVEGTSGYEQYF
>few|TRBV7-6|TRBJ1-4|TRBD1
TGTGCCAGCAGCCGACGACAGGGGGCGCCGGGGACTGAAAAACTGTTTTTT
CASSRRQGAPGTEKLFF
>-|TRBV6-6|TRBJ1-2|-
TGTGCCAGCAAAGAACAGGCTAACTATGGCTACACCTTC
CASKEQANYGYTF
>-|TRBV4-1|TRBJ1-1|-
TGCGCCAGCAGCCAAGATCTGAGCCCTAGCACTGAAGCTTTCTTT
CASSQDLSPSTEAFF
>-|TRBV9|TRBJ2-5|TRBD2
TGTGCCAGCAGCGTGGGGGCGGGAGGCCAATCGTACCAAGAGACCCAGTACTTC
CASSVGAGGQSYQETQYF
>-|TRBV5-1|TRBJ2-3|-
TGCGCCAGCAGCGAACGATCAGGGGCAGATACGCAGTATTTT
CASSERSGADTQYF
>-|TRBV7-3|TRBJ1-1|-
TGTGCCAGCAGCCACCAGACGGGTTTAGACACTGAAGCTTTCTTT
CASSHQTGLDTEAFF
>few|TRBV4-2|TRBJ1-1|-
TGTGCCAGCACATACCGGGACACTGAAGCTTTCTTT
CASTYRDTEAFF
>-|TRBV6-1|TRBJ1-1|TRBD1
TGTGCCAGCAGTGACAGGGGGCGGGAAGCTTTCTTT
CASSDRGREAFF
>-|TRBV5-8|TRBJ2-3|-
TGTGCCAGCAGCTTGAGGGGGGGCCCTGATACGCAGTATTTT
CASSLRGGPDTQYF
>-|TRBV18|TRBJ2-2|TRBD1
TGTGCCAGCTCAGCTACAGGGGGCGCTAGGACCGGGGAGCTGTTTTTT
CASSATGGARTGELFF
>-|TRBV7-3|TRBJ1-1|TRBD1
TGTGCCAGCAGCATTGACAGGGGAGAAGAAGCTTTCTTT
CASSIDRGEEAFF
>once|TRBV4-1|TRBJ2-7|TRBD1
TGCGCCAGCAGCCAAGACGGGACAGGCTCTTTGTACGAGCAGTACTTC
CASSQDGTGSLYEQYF
>-|TRBV10-1|TRBJ1-2|-
TGCGCCAGCAGCGTTAAGACAAAAAACTATGGCTACACCTTC
CASSVKTKNYGYTF
>-|TRBV5-1|TRBJ1-1|-
TGCGCCAGCAGCTTGCCAGGGCAGAACACTGAAGCTTTCTTT
CASSLPGQNTEAFF
>-|TRBV7-9|TRBJ2-7|TRBD2
TGTGCCAGCAGCCATCCGGCTCTAGCGGGAGGACCTTACGAGCAGTACTTC
CASSHPALAGGPYEQYF
>few|TRBV11-3|TRBJ1-1|-
TGTGCCAGCAGCCCTCAGGCGAACACTGAAGCTTTCTTT
CASSPQANTEAFF
>-|TRBV30|TRBJ1-3|-
TGTGCCTGGAGTTGGAGGGCTGGAAACACCATATATTTT
CAWSWRAGNTIYF
>once|TRBV11-2|TRBJ2-3|TRBD2
TGTGCCAGCAGCTTAAGCGGGAGGCCAGCAGATACGCAGTATTTT
CASSLSGRPADTQYF
>-|TRBV28|TRBJ1-1|TRBD1
TGTGCCAGCAGAAACAGGGGCCAGAACACTGAAGCTTTCTTT
CASRNRGQNTEAFF
>-|TRBV27|TRBJ2-4|TRBD2
TGTGCCAGCAGTTTATCGGCGGGAGAGGGAAACATTCAGTACTTC
CASSLSAGEGNIQYF
>once|TRBV6-5|TRBJ1-2|-
TGTGCCAGCAGTCCTGAACGAGGAGGCTACACCTTC
CASSPERGGYTF
>-|TRBV5-6|TRBJ1-1|-
TGTGCCAGCAGCTTGCTACAGGGTGTCACTGAAGCTTTCTTT
CASSLLQGVTEAFF